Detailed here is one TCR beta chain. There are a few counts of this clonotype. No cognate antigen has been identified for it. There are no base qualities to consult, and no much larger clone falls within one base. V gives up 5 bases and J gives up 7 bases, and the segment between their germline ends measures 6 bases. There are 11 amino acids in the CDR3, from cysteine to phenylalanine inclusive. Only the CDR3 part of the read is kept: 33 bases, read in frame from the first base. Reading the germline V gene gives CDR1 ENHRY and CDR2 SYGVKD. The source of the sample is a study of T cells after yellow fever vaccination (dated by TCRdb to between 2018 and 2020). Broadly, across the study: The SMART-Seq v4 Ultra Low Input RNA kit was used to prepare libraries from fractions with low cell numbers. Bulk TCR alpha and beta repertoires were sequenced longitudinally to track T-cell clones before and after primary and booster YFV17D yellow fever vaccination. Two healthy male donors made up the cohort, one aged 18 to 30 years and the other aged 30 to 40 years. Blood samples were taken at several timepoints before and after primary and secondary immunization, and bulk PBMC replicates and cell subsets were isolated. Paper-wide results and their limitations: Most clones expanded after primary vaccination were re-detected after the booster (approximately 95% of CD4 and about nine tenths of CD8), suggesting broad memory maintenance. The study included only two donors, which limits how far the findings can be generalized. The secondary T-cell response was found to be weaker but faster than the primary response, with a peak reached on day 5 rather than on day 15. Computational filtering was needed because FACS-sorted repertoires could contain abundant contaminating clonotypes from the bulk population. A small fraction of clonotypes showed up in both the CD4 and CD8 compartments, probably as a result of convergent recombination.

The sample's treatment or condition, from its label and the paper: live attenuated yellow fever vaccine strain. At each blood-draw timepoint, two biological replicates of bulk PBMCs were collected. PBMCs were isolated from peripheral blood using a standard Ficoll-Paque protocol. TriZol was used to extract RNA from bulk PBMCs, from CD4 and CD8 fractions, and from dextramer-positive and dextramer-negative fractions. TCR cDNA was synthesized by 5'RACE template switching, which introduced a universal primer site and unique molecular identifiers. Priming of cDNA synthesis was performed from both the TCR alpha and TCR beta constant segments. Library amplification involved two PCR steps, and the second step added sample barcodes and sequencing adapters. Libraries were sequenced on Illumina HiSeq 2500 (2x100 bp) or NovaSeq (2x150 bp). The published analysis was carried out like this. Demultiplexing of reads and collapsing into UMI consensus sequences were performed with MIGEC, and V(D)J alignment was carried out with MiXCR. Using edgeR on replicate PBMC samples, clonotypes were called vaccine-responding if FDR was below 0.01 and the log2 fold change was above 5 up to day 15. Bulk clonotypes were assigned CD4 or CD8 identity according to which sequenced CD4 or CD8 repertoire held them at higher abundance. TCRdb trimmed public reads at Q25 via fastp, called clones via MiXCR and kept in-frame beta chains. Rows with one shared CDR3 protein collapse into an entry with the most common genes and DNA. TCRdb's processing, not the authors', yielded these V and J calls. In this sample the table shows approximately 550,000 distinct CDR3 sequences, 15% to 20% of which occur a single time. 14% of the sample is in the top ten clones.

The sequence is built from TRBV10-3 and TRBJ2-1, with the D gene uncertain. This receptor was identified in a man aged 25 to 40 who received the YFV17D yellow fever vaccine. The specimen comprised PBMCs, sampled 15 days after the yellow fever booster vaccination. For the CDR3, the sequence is CAISLGNEQFF. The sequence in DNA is TGTGCCATCAGTCTTGGAAATGAGCAGTTCTTC.